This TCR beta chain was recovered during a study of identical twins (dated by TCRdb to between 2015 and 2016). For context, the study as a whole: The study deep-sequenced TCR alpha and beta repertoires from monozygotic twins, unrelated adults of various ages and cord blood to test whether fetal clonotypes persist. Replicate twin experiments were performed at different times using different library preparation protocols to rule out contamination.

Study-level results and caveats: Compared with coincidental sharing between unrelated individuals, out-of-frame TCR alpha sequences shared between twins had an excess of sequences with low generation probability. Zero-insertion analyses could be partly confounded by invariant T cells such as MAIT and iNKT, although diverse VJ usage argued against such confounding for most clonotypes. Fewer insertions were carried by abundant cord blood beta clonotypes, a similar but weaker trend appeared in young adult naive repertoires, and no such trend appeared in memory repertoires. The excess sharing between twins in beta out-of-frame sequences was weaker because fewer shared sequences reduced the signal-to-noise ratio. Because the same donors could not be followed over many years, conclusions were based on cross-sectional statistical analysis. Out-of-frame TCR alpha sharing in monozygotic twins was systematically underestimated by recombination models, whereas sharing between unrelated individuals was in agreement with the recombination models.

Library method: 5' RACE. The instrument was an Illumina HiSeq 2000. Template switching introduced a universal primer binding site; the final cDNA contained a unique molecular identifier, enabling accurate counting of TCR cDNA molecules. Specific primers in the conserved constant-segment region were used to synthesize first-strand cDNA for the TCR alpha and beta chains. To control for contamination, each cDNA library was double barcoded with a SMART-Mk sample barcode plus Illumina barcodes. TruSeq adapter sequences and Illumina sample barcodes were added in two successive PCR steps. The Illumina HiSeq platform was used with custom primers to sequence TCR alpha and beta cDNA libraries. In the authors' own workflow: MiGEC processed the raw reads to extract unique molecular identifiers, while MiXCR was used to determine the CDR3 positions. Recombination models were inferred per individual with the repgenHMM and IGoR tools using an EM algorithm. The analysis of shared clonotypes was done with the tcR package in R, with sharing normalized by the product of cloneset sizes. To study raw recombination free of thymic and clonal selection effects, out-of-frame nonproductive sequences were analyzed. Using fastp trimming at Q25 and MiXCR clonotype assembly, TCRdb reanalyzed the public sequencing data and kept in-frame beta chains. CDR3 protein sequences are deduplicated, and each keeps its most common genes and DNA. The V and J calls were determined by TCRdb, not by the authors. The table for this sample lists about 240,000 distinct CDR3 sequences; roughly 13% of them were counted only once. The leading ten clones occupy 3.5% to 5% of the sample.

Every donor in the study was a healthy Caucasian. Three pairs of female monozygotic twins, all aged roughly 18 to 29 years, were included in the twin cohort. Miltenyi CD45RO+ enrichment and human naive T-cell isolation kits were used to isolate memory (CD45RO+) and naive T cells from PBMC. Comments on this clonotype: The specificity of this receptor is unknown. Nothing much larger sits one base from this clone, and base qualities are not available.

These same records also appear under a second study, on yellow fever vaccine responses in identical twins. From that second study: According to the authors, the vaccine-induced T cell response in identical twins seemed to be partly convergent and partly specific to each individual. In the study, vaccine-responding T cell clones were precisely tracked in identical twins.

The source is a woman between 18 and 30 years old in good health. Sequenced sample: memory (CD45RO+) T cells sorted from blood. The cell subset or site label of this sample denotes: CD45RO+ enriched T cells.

This receptor carries the CDR3 CSPLDLPGGPKDTQYF. The nucleotide sequence reads TGCAGCCCCTTGGACCTACCGGGAGGGCCGAAAGATACGCAGTATTTT. In this chain, TRBV20-1 is recombined with TRBJ2-3; 8 bases in the junction line up with TRBD2. For CDR1 and CDR2, the germline V gene (reference sequence) lists DFQATT and SNEGSKA. The CDR3, cysteine through phenylalanine, is 16 amino acids long. Only the CDR3 region is kept as DNA, spanning 48 bases read in frame from base 1.